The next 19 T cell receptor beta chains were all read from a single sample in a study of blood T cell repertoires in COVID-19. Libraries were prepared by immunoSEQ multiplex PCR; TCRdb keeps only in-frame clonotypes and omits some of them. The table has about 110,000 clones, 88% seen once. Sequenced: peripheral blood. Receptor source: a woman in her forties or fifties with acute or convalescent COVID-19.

CDR3 sequence (DNA): TGTGCCATCAGCCTACAGGGTAGGGACAATGAGCAGTTCTTC. This sequence encodes CAISLQGRDNEQFF. This chain connects TRBV10-3 to TRBJ2-1, with D possibly being TRBD1 (6 bases). Trimming removed 6 bases from V and 5 bases from J, with 14 bases in between. Germline V gene lookup returns CDR1 ENHRY and CDR2 SYGVKD. CDR3 length: 14 residues.

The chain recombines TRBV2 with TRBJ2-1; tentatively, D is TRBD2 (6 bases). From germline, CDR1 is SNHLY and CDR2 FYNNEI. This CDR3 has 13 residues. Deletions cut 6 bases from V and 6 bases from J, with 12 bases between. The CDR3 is CASSTTRANEQFF. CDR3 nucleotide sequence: TGTGCCAGCAGCACGACTAGGGCCAATGAGCAGTTCTTC.

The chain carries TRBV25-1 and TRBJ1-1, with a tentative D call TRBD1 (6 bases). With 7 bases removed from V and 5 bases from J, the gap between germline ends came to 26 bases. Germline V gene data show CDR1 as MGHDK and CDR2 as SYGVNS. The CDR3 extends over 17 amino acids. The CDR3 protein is CASTPATGGTSGTEAFF. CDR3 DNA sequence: TGTGCCAGCACCCCTGCGACAGGAGGAACATCGGGTACTGAAGCTTTCTTT.

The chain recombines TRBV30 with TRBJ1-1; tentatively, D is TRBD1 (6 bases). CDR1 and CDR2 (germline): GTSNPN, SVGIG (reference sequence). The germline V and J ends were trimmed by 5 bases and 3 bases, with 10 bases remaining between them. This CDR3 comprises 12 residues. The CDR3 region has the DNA TGTGCCTGGGTGCAGGGGTACACTGAAGCTTTCTTT. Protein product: CAWVQGYTEAFF.

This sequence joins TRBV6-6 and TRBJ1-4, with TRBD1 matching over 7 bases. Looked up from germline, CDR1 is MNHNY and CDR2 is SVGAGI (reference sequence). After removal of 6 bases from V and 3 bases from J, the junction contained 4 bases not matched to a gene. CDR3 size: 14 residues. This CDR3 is CASRPGQSNEKLFF. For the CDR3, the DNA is TGTGCCAGCAGACCGGGACAGTCTAATGAAAAACTGTTTTTT.

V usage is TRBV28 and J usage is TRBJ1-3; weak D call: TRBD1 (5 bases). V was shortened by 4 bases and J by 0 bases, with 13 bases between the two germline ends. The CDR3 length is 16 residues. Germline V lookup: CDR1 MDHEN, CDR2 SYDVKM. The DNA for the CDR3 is TGTGCCAGCAGTTCGGGACTTTTTAGCTCTGGAAACACCATATATTTT. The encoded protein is CASSSGLFSSGNTIYF.

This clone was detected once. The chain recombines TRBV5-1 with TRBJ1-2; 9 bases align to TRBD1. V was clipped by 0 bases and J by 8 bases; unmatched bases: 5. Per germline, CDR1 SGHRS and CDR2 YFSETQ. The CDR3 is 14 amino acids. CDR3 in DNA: TGCGCCAGCAGCTTGGAGGGACAGGGTACAGGCTACACCTTC. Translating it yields CASSLEGQGTGYTF.

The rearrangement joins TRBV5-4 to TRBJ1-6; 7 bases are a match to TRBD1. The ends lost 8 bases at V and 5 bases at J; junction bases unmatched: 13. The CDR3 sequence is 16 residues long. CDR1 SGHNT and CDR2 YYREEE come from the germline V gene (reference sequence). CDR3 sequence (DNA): TGTGCCAGTGCAACTCTCGGGACAGATAATAATTCACCCCTCCACTTT. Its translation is CASATLGTDNNSPLHF.

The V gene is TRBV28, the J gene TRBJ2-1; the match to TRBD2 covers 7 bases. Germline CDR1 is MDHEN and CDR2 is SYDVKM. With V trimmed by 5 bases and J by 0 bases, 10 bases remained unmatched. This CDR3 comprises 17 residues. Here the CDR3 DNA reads TGTGCCAGCAGTCCCCCCCGACTAGCTTTCTCCTACAATGAGCAGTTCTTC. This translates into CASSPPRLAFSYNEQFF.

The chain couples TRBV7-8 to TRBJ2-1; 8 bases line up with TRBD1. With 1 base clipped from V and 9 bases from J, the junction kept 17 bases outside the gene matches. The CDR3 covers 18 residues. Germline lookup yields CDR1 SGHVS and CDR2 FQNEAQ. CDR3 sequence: CASSLEVRWDRRTGEQFF. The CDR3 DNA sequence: TGTGCCAGCAGCTTAGAAGTCAGGTGGGACAGGCGTACAGGTGAGCAGTTCTTC.

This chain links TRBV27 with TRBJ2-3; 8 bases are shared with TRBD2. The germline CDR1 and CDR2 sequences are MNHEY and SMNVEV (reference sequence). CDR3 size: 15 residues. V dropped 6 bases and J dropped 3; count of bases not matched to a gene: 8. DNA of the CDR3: TGTGCCAGCAGCCCCCAAACGGGAGGGACAGATACGCAGTATTTT. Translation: CASSPQTGGTDTQYF.

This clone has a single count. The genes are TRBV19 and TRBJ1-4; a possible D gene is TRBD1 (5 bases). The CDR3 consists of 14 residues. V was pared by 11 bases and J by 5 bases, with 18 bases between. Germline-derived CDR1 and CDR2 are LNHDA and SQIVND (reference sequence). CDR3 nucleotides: TGTGCCGCCTCTGGGGGGTGGATGAATGAAAAACTGTTTTTT. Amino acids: CAASGGWMNEKLFF.

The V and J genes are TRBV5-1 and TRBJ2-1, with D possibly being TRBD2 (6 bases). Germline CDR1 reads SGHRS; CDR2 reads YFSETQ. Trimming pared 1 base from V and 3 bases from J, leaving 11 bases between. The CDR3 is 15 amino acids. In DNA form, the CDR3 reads TGCGCCAGCAGCTTGTACGCGGGAAGCTACAATGAGCAGTTCTTC. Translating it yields CASSLYAGSYNEQFF.

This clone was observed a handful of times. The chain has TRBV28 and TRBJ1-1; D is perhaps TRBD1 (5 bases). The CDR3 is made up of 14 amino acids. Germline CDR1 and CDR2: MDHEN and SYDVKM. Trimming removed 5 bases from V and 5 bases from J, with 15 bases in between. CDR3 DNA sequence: TGTGCCAGCAGTCACCTCCGACAGAAAACTGAAGCTTTCTTT. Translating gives CASSHLRQKTEAFF.

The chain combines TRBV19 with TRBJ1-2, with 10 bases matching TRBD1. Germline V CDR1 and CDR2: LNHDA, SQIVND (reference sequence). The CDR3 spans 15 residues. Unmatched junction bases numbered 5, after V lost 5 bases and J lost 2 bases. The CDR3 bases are TGTGCCAGTAGTGCCGGGACAGGGGCGAACTATGGCTACACCTTC. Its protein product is CASSAGTGANYGYTF.

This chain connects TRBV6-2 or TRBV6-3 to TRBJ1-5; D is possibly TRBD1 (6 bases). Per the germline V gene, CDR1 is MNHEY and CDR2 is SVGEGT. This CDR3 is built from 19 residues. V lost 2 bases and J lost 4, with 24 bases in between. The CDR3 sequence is CASSYLVATGARGNQPQHF. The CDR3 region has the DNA TGTGCCAGCAGTTACCTTGTCGCGACAGGCGCCCGAGGTAATCAGCCCCAGCATTTT.

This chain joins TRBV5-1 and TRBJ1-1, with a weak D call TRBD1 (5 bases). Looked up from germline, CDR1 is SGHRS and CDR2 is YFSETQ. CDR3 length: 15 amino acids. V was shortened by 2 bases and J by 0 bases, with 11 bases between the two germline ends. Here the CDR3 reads CASSLTGGVNTEAFF. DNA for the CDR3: TGCGCCAGCAGCTTAACGGGAGGGGTGAACACTGAAGCTTTCTTT.

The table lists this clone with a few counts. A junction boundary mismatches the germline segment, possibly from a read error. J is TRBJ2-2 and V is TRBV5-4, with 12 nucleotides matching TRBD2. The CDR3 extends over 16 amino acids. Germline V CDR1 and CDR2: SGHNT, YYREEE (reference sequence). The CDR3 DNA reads TGTGCCAGCAGCACCCGGACTAGCGGGAACTCCGGGGAGCTGTTTTTT. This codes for CASSTRTSGNSGELFF.

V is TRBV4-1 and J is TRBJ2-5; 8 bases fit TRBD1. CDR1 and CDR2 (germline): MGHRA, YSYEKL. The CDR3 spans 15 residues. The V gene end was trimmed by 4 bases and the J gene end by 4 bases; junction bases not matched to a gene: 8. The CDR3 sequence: CASSPAGQGRETQYF. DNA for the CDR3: TGCGCCAGCAGCCCCGCCGGACAGGGAAGAGAGACCCAGTACTTC.